These 32 T cell receptor beta chains originate from one sample sequenced in a study of blood T cell repertoires in COVID-19. Some clones are missing from TCRdb's copy, which holds only in-frame ones; the method was immunoSEQ multiplex PCR. The data hold roughly 70,000 clones, with roughly 88% observed a single time. The sequencing sample was made of peripheral blood. These receptors were taken from a woman in her sixties or seventies with acute or convalescent COVID-19.

This chain connects TRBV5-6 to TRBJ2-7, with TRBD1 identical over 8 bases. Germline CDR1 reads SGHDT; CDR2 reads YYEEEE. The CDR3 spans 17 residues. The V gene end was trimmed by 2 bases and the J gene end by 0 bases; junction bases not matched to a gene: 10. The CDR3, as DNA: TGTGCCAGCAGCTTATCAGGGGGCTGGGCCTTCTCCTACGAGCAGTACTTC. Its translation: CASSLSGGWAFSYEQYF.

The chain employs TRBV5-6 and TRBJ1-1; possibly TRBD1 for D (5 bases). The germline V gene has CDR1 SGHDT and CDR2 YYEEEE. CDR3 length: 15 amino acids. The ends were cut back, 0 bases at V and 1 base at J, with 10 bases in the middle. The CDR3 loop reads CASSLGAGKNTEAFF. CDR3 DNA sequence: TGTGCCAGCAGCTTGGGTGCAGGGAAGAACACTGAAGCTTTCTTT.

The chain links TRBV14 to TRBJ2-1; 15 bases align to TRBD2. The CDR3 spans 21 residues. Germline lookup yields CDR1 SGHDN and CDR2 FVKESK. The junction had 14 bases not matched to a gene; V was cut back by 1 base and J by 4 bases. The CDR3 loop reads CASSQVKGGLAGGGRYNEQFF. The CDR3 nucleotides read TGTGCCAGCAGCCAAGTCAAGGGGGGACTAGCGGGAGGAGGGAGATACAATGAGCAGTTCTTC.

This sequence joins TRBV7-8 and TRBJ2-7; TRBD2 matches at 13 bases. V lost 3 bases, J lost 5 bases, and 7 bases stayed unmatched. The CDR3 runs 16 residues. Germline V CDR1 and CDR2: SGHVS, FQNEAQ. In DNA, the CDR3 is TGTGCCAGCAGCTTTGTGAGACTAGCGGGAGGAAACGAGCAGTACTTC. Translation: CASSFVRLAGGNEQYF.

The rearrangement uses TRBV6-1 and TRBJ2-3; TRBD2 matches at 9 bases. Germline CDR1 is MNHNS and CDR2 is SASEGT. CDR3 length: 15 residues. With 2 bases clipped from V and 3 bases from J, the junction kept 3 bases outside the gene matches. CDR3 in amino acids: CASSEWRGGTDTQYF. The CDR3 region has the DNA TGTGCCAGCAGTGAATGGCGGGGGGGTACAGATACGCAGTATTTT.

V and J are TRBV11-2 and TRBJ2-7; a weak D match, TRBD2 (5 bases). The length of the CDR3 is 13 residues. The germline V gene has CDR1 SGHAT and CDR2 FQNNGV. The V end lost 1 base, the J end lost 4 bases, and 8 bases lay between the germline ends. CDR3 bases: TGTGCCAGCAGCTTAGCGGAGGCATACGAGCAGTACTTC. Amino acids: CASSLAEAYEQYF.

This clone appeared once. The chain employs TRBV2 and TRBJ2-5; 7 bases map to TRBD1. V lost 7 bases and J lost 0; bases outside the gene matches: 14. Per the germline V gene, CDR1 is SNHLY and CDR2 is FYNNEI. This CDR3 is 17 amino acids long. The CDR3 protein is CASTSPSGGQHQETQYF. The CDR3 nucleotides read TGTGCCAGCACCTCTCCCTCAGGGGGACAACACCAAGAGACCCAGTACTTC.

There are a few counts of this clone. The J gene is TRBJ1-4, the V gene TRBV5-6, with a tentative D call TRBD1 (5 bases). With 4 bases removed from V and 2 bases from J, the gap between germline ends came to 18 bases. The CDR3 covers 17 residues. Per germline, CDR1 SGHDT and CDR2 YYEEEE. CDR3 in amino acids: CASSPRGAWRTNEKLFF. The CDR3 bases are TGTGCCAGCAGCCCCCGTGGGGCCTGGCGGACTAATGAAAAACTGTTTTTT.

The V and J genes are TRBV28 and TRBJ2-1; D perhaps matches TRBD2 (5 bases). V was pared by 5 bases and J by 1 base, with 18 bases between. This CDR3 region has 17 residues. Germline CDR1 reads MDHEN; CDR2 reads SYDVKM. CDR3 DNA: TGTGCCAGCAGTGACGGCGGGTGGAGGCTTTCCTACAATGAGCAGTTCTTC. Protein sequence: CASSDGGWRLSYNEQFF.

V usage is TRBV6-1 and J usage is TRBJ2-5; possibly TRBD2 for D (6 bases). The ends were cut back, 1 base at V and 5 bases at J, with 14 bases in the middle. The CDR3 length is 15 residues. Germline CDR1 reads MNHNS; CDR2 reads SASEGT. The CDR3 loop is CASSEVHLGGETQYF. DNA for the CDR3: TGTGCCAGCAGTGAAGTACATCTAGGAGGGGAGACCCAGTACTTC.

A remark on this clone: One junction end disagrees with the germline gene, perhaps due to a read error. J is TRBJ2-1 and V is TRBV7-7; D may be TRBD2 (6 bases). This CDR3 is built from 16 residues. Germline CDR1 SSHAT, CDR2 FNYEAQ (reference sequence). The CDR3 DNA reads TGTGCTAGCAGCCTGACCGGGACTTCCTCCTACAATGAGCAGTTCTTC. Its translation is CASSLTGTSSYNEQFF.

The rearrangement joins TRBV28 to TRBJ1-2, with a weak D call TRBD1 (6 bases). Per germline, CDR1 MDHEN and CDR2 SYDVKM. V lost 4 bases and J 4 bases, leaving 13 bases between the germline ends. The CDR3 has 14 amino acids. CDR3 sequence reads: CASSSALQGYGYTF. As DNA, the CDR3 is TGTGCCAGCAGTTCCGCGCTACAGGGCTATGGCTACACCTTC.

The J gene is TRBJ2-2, the V gene TRBV9, with unresolved D. V lost 0 bases, J lost 8 bases, and 8 bases lay in between. Germline V gives CDR1 SGDLS, CDR2 YYNGEE. The CDR3 loop spans 13 amino acids. The CDR3 DNA is TGTGCCAGCAGCGTAGGGGCCCAAGGGGAGCTGTTTTTT. Amino acids: CASSVGAQGELFF.

V gene TRBV5-4 combines with J gene TRBJ2-2, with a tentative D call TRBD1 (5 bases). Trimming left V 4 bases short and J 2 bases short, with 12 bases between. CDR1 and CDR2 from the germline V gene are SGHNT and YYREEE (reference sequence). This CDR3 is built from 15 residues. DNA of the CDR3: TGTGCCAGCAGCCGAACCGACAGAAACACCGGGGAGCTGTTTTTT. It is translated as CASSRTDRNTGELFF.

The genes are TRBV2 and TRBJ1-5; TRBD1 matches at 7 bases. CDR3 size: 15 residues. V lost 4 bases and J lost 7; bases outside the gene matches: 10. Germline V gene lookup returns CDR1 SNHLY and CDR2 FYNNEI. The CDR3 here is CASSVGRGKGQPQHF. The CDR3 DNA is TGTGCCAGCAGTGTGGGCAGGGGGAAGGGACAGCCCCAGCATTTT. The variable domain in full, with the rest retrieved from reference TRBV2 and TRBJ1-5, is EPEVTQTPSHQVTQMGQEVILRCVPISNHLYFYWYRQILGQKVEFLVSFYNNEISEKSEIFDDQFSVERPDGSNFTLKIRSTKLEDSAMYFCASSVGRGKGQPQHFGDGTRLSIL.

J is TRBJ1-1 and V is TRBV30; 9 bases match TRBD1. V dropped 3 bases and J dropped 6; count of bases not matched to a gene: 14. CDR3 size: 16 residues. Germline lookup yields CDR1 GTSNPN and CDR2 SVGIG (reference sequence). The CDR3 reads CAWRPGQGGFVAEAFF. The DNA for the CDR3 is TGTGCCTGGAGGCCGGGACAGGGAGGTTTCGTGGCTGAAGCTTTCTTT.

J is TRBJ1-2 and V is TRBV6-6; 7 bases agree with TRBD1. Germline CDR1 reads MNHNY; CDR2 reads SVGAGI (reference sequence). This CDR3 is built from 15 residues. Unmatched junction bases numbered 6, after V lost 2 bases and J lost 3 bases. The CDR3 is CASSYKGGKDYGYTF. DNA for the CDR3: TGTGCCAGCAGTTACAAAGGGGGCAAGGACTATGGCTACACCTTC.

There are a few counts of this clone. V and J are TRBV7-2 and TRBJ1-1; 7 positions agree with TRBD1. The CDR3 totals 16 residues. V lost 6 bases to trimming and J lost 5 bases; unmatched junction nucleotides: 15. Per germline, CDR1 SGHTA and CDR2 FQGNSA. CDR3 sequence: CASRLRGETRETEAFF. Written as DNA, the CDR3 is TGTGCCAGCAGACTCAGGGGGGAGACCCGGGAGACTGAAGCTTTCTTT. Full variable domain (missing parts from reference TRBV7-2 and TRBJ1-1): GAGVSQSPSNKVTEKGKDVELRCDPISGHTALYWYRQSLGQGLEFLIYFQGNSAPDKSGLPSDRFSAERTGGSVSTLTIQRTQQEDSAVYLCASRLRGETRETEAFFGQGTRLTVV.

The rearrangement links TRBV7-3 to TRBJ1-1, with a tentative D call TRBD1 (5 bases). V gave up 2 bases and J gave up 4 bases, with 11 bases separating them. Germline-derived CDR1 and CDR2 are SGHTA and FQGTGA. The CDR3 loop spans 14 amino acids. The CDR3: CASSLVGEVTEAFF. The DNA of the CDR3 is TGTGCCAGCAGCTTAGTGGGGGAGGTCACTGAAGCTTTCTTT.

The chain carries TRBV6-5 and TRBJ2-7; 7 bases are shared with TRBD1. V was clipped by 5 bases and J by 3 bases; unmatched bases: 10. CDR1 is MNHEY, CDR2 SVGAGI, per germline. This CDR3 region has 15 residues. CDR3 in amino acids: CASSNPGQYIYEQYF. CDR3 DNA: TGTGCCAGCAGTAATCCGGGACAGTACATCTACGAGCAGTACTTC.

CDR3 residues: CASSSPDSNQPQHF. In nucleotides, the CDR3 is TGTGCCAGCAGTTCCCCGGACTCTAATCAGCCCCAGCATTTT. The V and J genes are TRBV7-9 and TRBJ1-5; D call uncertain. The CDR3 is 14 residues long. Deletions cut 6 bases from V and 4 bases from J, with 13 bases between. Germline V lookup: CDR1 SEHNR, CDR2 FQNEAQ (reference sequence).

A single count supports this clone. The chain employs TRBV30 and TRBJ1-5; D perhaps matches TRBD1 (6 bases). This CDR3 has 18 residues. Germline CDR1 GTSNPN, CDR2 SVGIG (reference sequence). The ends were cut back, 2 bases at V and 0 bases at J, with 20 bases in the middle. The CDR3 DNA sequence: TGTGCCTGGAGTCCAGGGGCAGGGCCGGGGATTAGCAATCAGCCCCAGCATTTT. Residues: CAWSPGAGPGISNQPQHF.

The rearrangement joins TRBV7-9 to TRBJ1-4, with TRBD1 as a possible D gene (5 bases). Germline CDR1 and CDR2: SEHNR and FQNEAQ (reference sequence). There are 15 residues in the CDR3. The germline V and J ends were trimmed by 4 bases and 0 bases, with 9 bases remaining between them. The CDR3 loop is CASSSTDATNEKLFF. The CDR3 DNA follows: TGTGCCAGCAGCTCGACAGATGCAACTAATGAAAAACTGTTTTTT. The entire variable domain, with the rest obtained from reference TRBV7-9 and TRBJ1-4, is as follows: DTGVSQNPRHKITKRGQNVTFRCDPISEHNRLYWYRQTLGQGPEFLTYFQNEAQLEKSRLLSDRFSAERPKGSFSTLEIQRTEQGDSAMYLCASSSTDATNEKLFFGSGTQLSVL.

V usage is TRBV4-3 and J usage is TRBJ2-2, with 7 bases identical to TRBD2. CDR3 length: 19 residues. Trimming at V came to 4 bases and at J to 5 bases, leaving 19 bases not matched to a gene. Germline V gene data show CDR1 as LGHNA and CDR2 as YSLEER. Written as DNA, the CDR3 is TGCGCCAGCAGCCGGAAGAGTGGAAGACTAGCTATGGTGACCGGGGAGCTGTTTTTT. Protein product: CASSRKSGRLAMVTGELFF.

J is TRBJ1-3 and V is TRBV29-1, with TRBD1 as a possible D gene (6 bases). CDR1 and CDR2 (germline): SQVTM, ANQGSEA. The CDR3 covers 14 residues. Deletions cut 4 bases from V and 2 bases from J, with 12 bases between. The DNA of the CDR3 is TGCAGCGTTGCCCCAGGGGCAACTGGAAACACCATATATTTT. Translating gives CSVAPGATGNTIYF.

The V call is TRBV27, the J call TRBJ2-3; 7 nucleotides match TRBD2. The junction had 8 bases not matched to a gene; V was cut back by 4 bases and J by 4 bases. There are 15 residues in the CDR3. Germline CDR1 reads MNHEY; CDR2 reads SMNVEV (reference sequence). Here the CDR3 reads CASSSSGWGADTQYF. In nucleotides, the CDR3 is TGTGCCAGCAGTTCTAGCGGATGGGGTGCAGATACGCAGTATTTT.

This sequence joins TRBV3-1 (or the pseudogene TRBV3-2) and TRBJ2-7, with 7 bases lining up with TRBD1. CDR1 is LGHDT, CDR2 YNNKEL, per germline (reference sequence). This CDR3 comprises 15 residues. V gave up 3 bases and J gave up 2 bases; unmatched junction bases: 7. The CDR3 coding sequence is TGTGCCAGCAGCCATAGGGCAGGGGGAGCCTACGAGCAGTACTTC. It translates to CASSHRAGGAYEQYF.

This chain connects TRBV6-5 to TRBJ1-1; 8 nucleotides line up with TRBD1. CDR3 length equals 14 residues. The V and J ends lost 5 bases and 8 bases, in that order; junction bases with no gene match: 10. The germline V gene has CDR1 MNHEY and CDR2 SVGAGI. CDR3 nucleotide sequence: TGTGCCAGCAGTAGCTCAGGGGGCCTGGTGGAAGCTTTCTTT. It codes for CASSSSGGLVEAFF.

This clone was observed a single time. The chain joins TRBV4-1 to TRBJ2-7; TRBD1 is a possible D gene (6 bases). CDR3 length: 14 residues. CDR1 and CDR2 (germline): MGHRA, YSYEKL. V was shortened by 1 base and J by 2 bases, with 9 bases between the two germline ends. The CDR3 nucleotides read TGCGCCAGCAGCCAAGGGGCAGGGGCCTACGAGCAGTACTTC. Its translation is CASSQGAGAYEQYF.

The chain couples TRBV19 to TRBJ1-6, with 7 bases matching TRBD1. The V and J ends lost 8 bases and 9 bases, in that order; junction bases with no gene match: 4. CDR3 length: 12 residues. Germline-derived CDR1 and CDR2 are LNHDA and SQIVND (reference sequence). CDR3 protein: CASRQGSSPLHF. CDR3 nucleotides: TGTGCCAGTCGACAGGGTTCTTCACCCCTCCACTTT.

This sequence joins TRBV28 and TRBJ2-4, with D possibly TRBD2 on 6 matching bases. V dropped 3 bases and J dropped 1 base, with 10 bases sitting between them. The V gene's germline CDR1 is MDHEN and CDR2 SYDVKM. The CDR3 extends over 15 amino acids. This chain's CDR3 is CASSLEGPAKNIQYF. For the CDR3, the DNA is TGTGCCAGCAGTTTGGAGGGGCCGGCCAAAAACATTCAGTACTTC. The entire variable domain, with the rest obtained from reference TRBV28 and TRBJ2-4, is as follows: DVKVTQSSRYLVKRTGEKVFLECVQDMDHENMFWYRQDPGLGLRLIYFSYDVKMKEKGDIPEGYSVSREKKERFSLILESASTNQTSMYLCASSLEGPAKNIQYFGAGTRLSVL.

The chain is built from TRBV5-8 and TRBJ2-3, with a weak D call TRBD2 (6 bases). V was pared by 0 bases and J by 3 bases, with 8 bases between. CDR3 size: 14 residues. From germline, CDR1 is SGHTS and CDR2 YDEGEE. This CDR3 reads CASSLGGRTDTQYF. CDR3 bases: TGTGCCAGCAGCTTGGGAGGGAGGACAGATACGCAGTATTTT.